This is a list of T cell receptor beta chains from one sample in a study of cytomegalovirus exposure and HLA in healthy donors. Using immunoSEQ multiplex PCR, the repertoire was profiled, and TCRdb retains in-frame clones only, with some absent. Among roughly 230,000 clones listed, around nine tenths were seen once. Sequencing input: PBMCs. The receptor set was obtained from a girl aged 2-10 years in good health and CMV-seronegative. Both conserved end residues are part of each CDR3. The D gene is left open where the match is weak. Only some rows state a clone size, as once, few, many or a class for expanded clones.

v_gene: TRBV4-2; abundance: .; j_gene: TRBJ1-4; d_gene: .; CDR3nt: TGTGCCAGCAGCCAAGATCGTGAAAAACTGTTTTTT; CDR3aa: CASSQDREKLFF
v_gene: TRBV7-8; abundance: .; j_gene: TRBJ1-3; d_gene: .; CDR3nt: TGTGCCAGCAGCTCTACGAACCCGGGACAAGGAAACACCATATATTTT; CDR3aa: CASSSTNPGQGNTIYF
v_gene: TRBV5-1; abundance: few; j_gene: TRBJ2-5; d_gene: .; CDR3nt: TGCGCCAGCAGCCAACAAGAGACCCAGTACTTC; CDR3aa: CASSQQETQYF
v_gene: TRBV2; abundance: .; j_gene: TRBJ1-1; d_gene: .; CDR3nt: TGTGCCAGCAGCCTTTGGGGACTGACTGAAGCTTTCTTT; CDR3aa: CASSLWGLTEAFF
v_gene: TRBV13; abundance: .; j_gene: TRBJ2-7; d_gene: TRBD1; CDR3nt: TGTGCCAGCAGCTCGGAACCGGGACAGGGGAACGAGCGGTACTTC; CDR3aa: CASSSEPGQGNERYF
v_gene: TRBV18; abundance: .; j_gene: TRBJ2-7; d_gene: .; CDR3nt: TGTGCCAGCTCATCCCGAACGGGAGACGCAGGGCAGTACTTC; CDR3aa: CASSSRTGDAGQYF
v_gene: TRBV13; abundance: .; j_gene: TRBJ2-1; d_gene: .; CDR3nt: TGTGCCAGCAGCCCCGAAAGCGTTTCCTACAATGAGCAGTTCTTC; CDR3aa: CASSPESVSYNEQFF
v_gene: TRBV30; abundance: .; j_gene: TRBJ1-6; d_gene: TRBD1; CDR3nt: TGTGCCTCCGGGACAGATAATTCACCCCTCCACTTT; CDR3aa: CASGTDNSPLHF
v_gene: TRBV23-1; abundance: .; j_gene: TRBJ2-7; d_gene: .; CDR3nt: TGCGCCAGCAGTCAATTGAGCGCCTTC; CDR3aa: CASSQLSAF
v_gene: TRBV7-9; abundance: few; j_gene: TRBJ1-2; d_gene: .; CDR3nt: TGTTCCAGCAGCTTTGGGGGGAAGGATGAGGATGGCTACACCTTC; CDR3aa: CSSSFGGKDEDGYTF
v_gene: TRBV9; abundance: .; j_gene: TRBJ2-3; d_gene: TRBD1; CDR3nt: TGTGCCAGCAGCGTAGGGGACAGGGTCCCAGATACGCAGTATTTT; CDR3aa: CASSVGDRVPDTQYF
v_gene: TRBV7-2; abundance: .; j_gene: TRBJ1-1; d_gene: .; CDR3nt: TGTGCCAGCAGCAGAGACAGCAGAGACACTGAAGCTTTCTTT; CDR3aa: CASSRDSRDTEAFF
v_gene: TRBV9; abundance: .; j_gene: TRBJ1-5; d_gene: .; CDR3nt: TGTGCCAGCAGCGCCGGCCAGGGCGGTCAGCCCCAGCATTTT; CDR3aa: CASSAGQGGQPQHF
v_gene: TRBV10-3; abundance: .; j_gene: TRBJ1-2; d_gene: .; CDR3nt: TGTGCCATCAGTGAGGCAGGCGCAAAGGGGGGCTACACCTTC; CDR3aa: CAISEAGAKGGYTF
v_gene: TRBV6-1; abundance: once; j_gene: TRBJ2-5; d_gene: TRBD2; CDR3nt: TGTGCCAGCAGTGGTAGCGGGGTTGCGAAGACCCAGTACTTC; CDR3aa: CASSGSGVAKTQYF
v_gene: TRBV5-1; abundance: .; j_gene: TRBJ2-6; d_gene: .; CDR3nt: TGCGCCAGCAGCTTGGCATCCGGAGTCTCTGGGGCCAACGTCCTGACTTTC; CDR3aa: CASSLASGVSGANVLTF
v_gene: TRBV9; abundance: .; j_gene: TRBJ2-1; d_gene: TRBD2; CDR3nt: TGTGCCAGCAGCGTATCGTCTAGCGGGGGGGCTATTTTTAATGAGCAGTTCTTC; CDR3aa: CASSVSSSGGAIFNEQFF
v_gene: TRBV28; abundance: .; j_gene: TRBJ1-6; d_gene: .; CDR3nt: TGTGCCAGCAGTTCCCGTGTGGGGACACTTTATAATTCACCCCTCCACTTT; CDR3aa: CASSSRVGTLYNSPLHF
v_gene: TRBV14; abundance: .; j_gene: TRBJ1-3; d_gene: TRBD1; CDR3nt: TGTGCCAGCAGCCCCTACCGGACAGGGGAGAACACCATATATTTT; CDR3aa: CASSPYRTGENTIYF
v_gene: TRBV28; abundance: .; j_gene: TRBJ2-5; d_gene: .; CDR3nt: TGTGCCAGCGGACGACAGGATATCTGGGAGCAGTACTTC; CDR3aa: CASGRQDIWEQYF
v_gene: TRBV19; abundance: .; j_gene: TRBJ1-2; d_gene: .; CDR3nt: TGTGCCAGTAGTGCTCGCTTCCGGGACTCAAAAGGCTACACCTTC; CDR3aa: CASSARFRDSKGYTF
v_gene: TRBV5-1; abundance: .; j_gene: TRBJ2-5; d_gene: TRBD2; CDR3nt: TGCGCCAGCACCGGGGGGGGGTGGCAAGAGACCCAGTACTTC; CDR3aa: CASTGGGWQETQYF
v_gene: TRBV25-1; abundance: once; j_gene: TRBJ1-2; d_gene: .; CDR3nt: TGTGCCAGCAATCCCACGGGGGGCTCCAATGGCTACACCTTC; CDR3aa: CASNPTGGSNGYTF
v_gene: TRBV2; abundance: once; j_gene: TRBJ2-3; d_gene: TRBD1; CDR3nt: TGTGCCAGACGAGGACAGGGCACAGATACGCAGTATTTT; CDR3aa: CARRGQGTDTQYF
v_gene: TRBV6-4; abundance: once; j_gene: TRBJ2-1; d_gene: TRBD2; CDR3nt: TGTGCCAGCAGTGGACTAGCGCCCTACAATGAGCAGTTCTTC; CDR3aa: CASSGLAPYNEQFF
v_gene: TRBV27; abundance: .; j_gene: TRBJ1-2; d_gene: .; CDR3nt: TGTGCCAGCAGCCCTCTCTCGGGGGGGGCCGGCTATGGCTACACCTTC; CDR3aa: CASSPLSGGAGYGYTF